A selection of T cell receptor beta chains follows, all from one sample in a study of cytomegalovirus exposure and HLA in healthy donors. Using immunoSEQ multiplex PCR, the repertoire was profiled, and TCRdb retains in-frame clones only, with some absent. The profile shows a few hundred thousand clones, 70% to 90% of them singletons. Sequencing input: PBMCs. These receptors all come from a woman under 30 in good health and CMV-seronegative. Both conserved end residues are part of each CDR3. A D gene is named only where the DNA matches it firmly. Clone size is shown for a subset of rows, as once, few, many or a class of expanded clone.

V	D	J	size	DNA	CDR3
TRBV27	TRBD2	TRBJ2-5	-	TGTGCCAGCAGTTTCACTCCTCCGCCGGGACTAGCGGGAGCTCAAGAGACCCAGTACTTC	CASSFTPPPGLAGAQETQYF
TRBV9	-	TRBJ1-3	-	TGTGCCAGCAGCGTAGAACCAGGGTCCCCACTCTCTGGAAACACCATATATTTT	CASSVEPGSPLSGNTIYF
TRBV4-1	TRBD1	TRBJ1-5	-	TGCGCCAGCAGCCAAGGACAGGGGGCGAGTCAGCCCCAGCATTTT	CASSQGQGASQPQHF
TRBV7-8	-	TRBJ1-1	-	TGTGCCAGCAGCTTACAGGGGCCCAACACTGAAGCTTTCTTT	CASSLQGPNTEAFF
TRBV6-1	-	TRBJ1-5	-	TGTGCCAGCAGTGAAAGCGGGGGGAAGCAGCCCCAGCATTTT	CASSESGGKQPQHF
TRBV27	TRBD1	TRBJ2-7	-	TGTGCCAGCAGTAGGGACAGGGGCAACGAGCAGTACTTC	CASSRDRGNEQYF
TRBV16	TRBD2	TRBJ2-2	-	TGTGCCAGCAGCGTTAGCGGGGGATACACCGGGGAGCTGTTTTTT	CASSVSGGYTGELFF
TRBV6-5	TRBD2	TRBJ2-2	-	TGTGCCAGCAGTTCCTTCGGGGGGGAGTACACCGGGGAGCTGTTTTTT	CASSSFGGEYTGELFF
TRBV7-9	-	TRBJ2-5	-	TGTGCCAGCAGCTTAGACATCGAACAAGAGACCCAGTACTTC	CASSLDIEQETQYF
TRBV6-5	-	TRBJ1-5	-	TGTGCCAGCAGTTACCGACAAGGGGACAATCAGCCCCAGCATTTT	CASSYRQGDNQPQHF
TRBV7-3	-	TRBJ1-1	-	TGTGCCAGCAGCCCCGGCGGAATGAGTGGGGGCACGGCTTTCTTT	CASSPGGMSGGTAFF
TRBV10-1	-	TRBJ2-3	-	TGCGCCAGCAGTGAGTCGCTAGGCAGCACAGATACGCAGTATTTT	CASSESLGSTDTQYF
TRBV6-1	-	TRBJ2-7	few	TGTGCCAGCAGTGAGCTGTTCCGAGTCGACTCCCCGCAGTACTTC	CASSELFRVDSPQYF
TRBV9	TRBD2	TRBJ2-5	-	TGTGCCAGCAGCGCTGATGGCGGGGGACGCGTGGGGGAGACCCAGTACTTC	CASSADGGGRVGETQYF
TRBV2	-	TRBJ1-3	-	TGTGCCAGCAGTGATGAAGTGTACAGCTCTGGAAACACCATATATTTT	CASSDEVYSSGNTIYF
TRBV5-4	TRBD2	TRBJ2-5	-	TGTGCCAGCAGCTTGGGGGGCGGGGGATTACAAGAGACCCAGTACTTC	CASSLGGGGLQETQYF
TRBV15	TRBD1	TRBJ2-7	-	TGTGCCACCAGCAGCCGGGACAGGGGAGCCAACGAGCAGTACTTC	CATSSRDRGANEQYF
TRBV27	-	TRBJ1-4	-	TGTGCCAGCAGTTTGTCTCAGGGGTCTCGGGAAAAACTGTTTTTT	CASSLSQGSREKLFF
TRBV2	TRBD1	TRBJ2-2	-	TGTGCCGGTGGTGTGGGGACAGCGGTGGGGGAGCTGTTTTTT	CAGGVGTAVGELFF
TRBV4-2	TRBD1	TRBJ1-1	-	TGTGCCAGCAGCCAAACAGGGGGCAGAGAGAACACTGAAGCTTTCTTT	CASSQTGGRENTEAFF
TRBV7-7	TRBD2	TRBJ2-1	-	TGTGCCAGCAGCACCGGGACTAGTCCCTACAATGAGCAGTTCTTC	CASSTGTSPYNEQFF
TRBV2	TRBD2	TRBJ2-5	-	TGTGCCGCCCGCGGCGGGGGGCGGCGGGAGACCCAGTACTTC	CAARGGGRRETQYF
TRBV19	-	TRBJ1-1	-	TGTGCCAGTAGTATACAGGGTGCCGCTGAAGCTTTCTTT	CASSIQGAAEAFF